A single sample is the source of the 28 T cell receptor beta chains below, sequenced in a study of blood T cell repertoires in COVID-19. Libraries were prepared by immunoSEQ multiplex PCR; TCRdb keeps only in-frame clonotypes and omits some of them. This table holds hundreds of thousands of clones, approximately 80% found once. Specimen: PBMCs or T cells enriched from blood (not recorded which). The source of these receptors is a middle-aged man who had been exposed to COVID-19.

This clone has a single count. The V gene is TRBV30, the J gene TRBJ1-5; D is perhaps TRBD1 (5 bases). Germline assignment: CDR1 GTSNPN and CDR2 SVGIG (reference sequence). The germline V and J ends were trimmed by 0 bases and 2 bases, with 14 bases remaining between them. The CDR3 has 16 amino acids. CDR3 nucleotide sequence: TGTGCCTGGAGTGTACCTGGTAGCAGGGGCAATCAGCCCCAGCATTTT. It translates to CAWSVPGSRGNQPQHF.

The CDR3 sequence: CATSDWGKAGTGELFF. CDR3 bases: TGTGCCACCAGTGATTGGGGGAAAGCGGGCACCGGGGAGCTGTTTTTT. The chain has TRBV24-1 and TRBJ2-2; a possible D gene is TRBD2 (6 bases). The germline V gene has CDR1 KGHDR and CDR2 SFDVKD. CDR3 length: 16 residues. Trimming shortened V by 2 bases and J by 4 bases, and 13 bases separated the two germline ends.

This clone occurred once. V usage is TRBV5-4 and J usage is TRBJ2-7; 10 bases line up with TRBD2. CDR3 size: 15 residues. After removal of 1 base from V and 7 bases from J, the junction contained 8 bases not matched to a gene. CDR1 is SGHNT and CDR2 is YYREEE in the germline V gene (reference sequence). The CDR3 loop is CASSLRLAGAEEQYF. CDR3 in DNA: TGTGCCAGCAGCTTGAGGCTAGCGGGAGCTGAAGAGCAGTACTTC.

The chain combines TRBV2 with TRBJ1-2, with 7 bases fitting TRBD1. This CDR3 comprises 13 residues. Germline V CDR1 and CDR2: SNHLY, FYNNEI. The trim removed 8 bases at V and 5 bases at J, leaving 8 bases unmatched. CDR3 loop: CASGTGTVYGYTF. The CDR3 DNA is TGTGCCAGCGGAACCGGGACAGTTTATGGCTACACCTTC.

The J gene is TRBJ2-7, the V gene TRBV6-5; 7 positions agree with TRBD1. The CDR3 extends over 15 amino acids. Germline V gene lookup returns CDR1 MNHEY and CDR2 SVGAGI. Losses at the gene ends were 1 base for V and 6 bases for J; bases not matched to a gene: 9. The CDR3 bases are TGTGCCAGCAGTTACTTGACAGGGATGCCTTCCGAGCAGTACTTC. Encoded protein: CASSYLTGMPSEQYF.

This chain joins TRBV10-3 and TRBJ1-1; possible D gene TRBD1, 5 bases. Germline loops: CDR1 ENHRY, CDR2 SYGVKD. The CDR3 runs 15 residues. Trimming shortened V by 5 bases and J by 5 bases, and 18 bases separated the two germline ends. The CDR3 DNA follows: TGTGCCATCAGTATACTTCCGGGGGGGGAAACTGAAGCTTTCTTT. It yields the protein CAISILPGGETEAFF.

This chain's CDR3 is CASSLVAGGETQYF. The CDR3 region has the DNA TGTGCCAGCAGCTTAGTGGCAGGGGGTGAGACCCAGTACTTC. V usage is TRBV11-3 and J usage is TRBJ2-5, with 7 nucleotides matching TRBD1. Germline V gene data show CDR1 as SGHNT and CDR2 as YENEEA. V trimming: 1 base; J trimming: 5 bases; junction bases outside the gene matches: 4. The CDR3 runs 14 residues.

The chain carries TRBV9 and TRBJ2-7; unclear D gene. V lost 4 bases to trimming and J lost 0 bases, with 11 bases between them. The CDR3 spans 14 residues. Germline CDR1 and CDR2: SGDLS and YYNGEE. CDR3 nucleotides: TGTGCCAGCAGCCCCTCCCCGAGCTCCTACGAGCAGTACTTC. This translates into CASSPSPSSYEQYF.

This rearrangement joins TRBV18 to TRBJ1-6; a possible D gene is TRBD1 (6 bases). The CDR3 sequence is 15 residues long. V was pared by 3 bases and J by 9 bases, with 15 bases between. Germline values: CDR1 KGHSH, CDR2 LQKENI. The CDR3 region has the DNA TGTGCCAGCTCACCCAGGGACATCATTACTTCACCCCTCCACTTT. It translates to CASSPRDIITSPLHF.

This clone was picked up many times. The V call is TRBV2, the J call TRBJ1-5, with TRBD1 matching over 8 bases. Unmatched junction bases numbered 7, after V lost 6 bases and J lost 6 bases. The CDR3 covers 14 residues. CDR1 is SNHLY, CDR2 FYNNEI, per germline. The CDR3 sequence is CASSSGQGAQPQHF. The CDR3, as DNA: TGTGCCAGCAGCTCGGGGCAGGGGGCTCAGCCCCAGCATTTT.

The chain recombines TRBV3-1 (or the pseudogene TRBV3-2) with TRBJ1-2; tentative D call: TRBD1 (6 bases). This CDR3 is 16 amino acids long. The ends were cut back, 4 bases at V and 0 bases at J, with 15 bases in the middle. Germline CDR1 LGHDT, CDR2 YNNKEL (reference sequence). CDR3: CASSPDRKGANYGYTF. In DNA, the CDR3 is TGTGCCAGCAGCCCCGACAGGAAGGGGGCTAACTATGGCTACACCTTC.

The rearrangement joins TRBV10-3 to TRBJ1-1; D not resolved. Germline V CDR1 and CDR2: ENHRY, SYGVKD. This CDR3 region has 16 residues. Trimming shortened V by 4 bases and J by 2 bases, and 17 bases separated the two germline ends. DNA for the CDR3: TGTGCCATCAGTGTTCAGCCGAGGGCCCTTAACACTGAAGCTTTCTTT. It specifies CAISVQPRALNTEAFF.

CDR3 in amino acids: CASSAQVGRTEAFF. In nucleotides, the CDR3 is TGTGCCAGCAGCGCACAGGTAGGGCGGACTGAAGCTTTCTTT. The chain recombines TRBV7-9 with TRBJ1-1, with D tentatively TRBD1 (5 bases). The CDR3 loop spans 14 amino acids. Trimming removed 5 bases at V and 5 bases at J, with 15 bases between. Germline CDR1 SEHNR, CDR2 FQNEAQ (reference sequence).

V gene TRBV27 combines with J gene TRBJ1-1; maybe TRBD1 (5 bases). V was clipped by 6 bases and J by 1 base, with 12 bases between them. CDR1 is MNHEY and CDR2 is SMNVEV in the germline V gene (reference sequence). The CDR3 runs 14 residues. The chain's CDR3 is CASSFRESNTEAFF. The CDR3, as DNA: TGTGCCAGCAGCTTCAGGGAATCGAACACTGAAGCTTTCTTT.

The chain carries TRBV11-2 and TRBJ1-2, with 8 positions matching TRBD1. V dropped 2 bases and J dropped 4; count of bases not matched to a gene: 6. Germline CDR1 is SGHAT and CDR2 is FQNNGV. This CDR3 comprises 15 residues. CDR3 region: CASSLSDQGAYGYTF. The CDR3 nucleotides are TGTGCCAGCAGCTTATCGGATCAGGGGGCCTATGGCTACACCTTC.

This chain links TRBV6-6 with TRBJ2-2; TRBD2 aligns across 8 bases. Germline-derived CDR1 and CDR2 are MNHNY and SVGAGI (reference sequence). Trimming removed 7 bases from V and 6 bases from J; junction bases left unmatched: 4. The CDR3 is made up of 13 amino acids. The CDR3 bases are TGTGCCAGCACAGCGGGAGCTTCCGGGGAGCTGTTTTTT. Amino acids: CASTAGASGELFF.

The rearrangement joins TRBV12-3 or TRBV12-4 to TRBJ2-1; possible D gene TRBD1, 5 bases. The CDR3 contains 13 residues. The V and J ends lost 3 bases and 9 bases respectively, with 12 bases between them. CDR3 sequence reads: CASSLYWGGEQFF. The CDR3 coding sequence is TGTGCCAGCAGTTTGTATTGGGGCGGTGAGCAGTTCTTC.

The chain couples TRBV10-3 to TRBJ1-4, with D perhaps matching TRBD1 (5 bases). The CDR3 spans 15 residues. The V end lost 2 bases, the J end lost 5 bases, and 12 bases lay between the germline ends. The V gene's germline CDR1 is ENHRY and CDR2 SYGVKD. CDR3 loop: CAISENQGGNEKLFF. DNA of the CDR3: TGTGCCATCAGTGAGAATCAGGGAGGCAATGAAAAACTGTTTTTT.

The J gene is TRBJ2-1, the V gene TRBV24-1; 9 bases fit TRBD2. Germline lookup yields CDR1 KGHDR and CDR2 SFDVKD. The trim removed 0 bases at V and 8 bases at J, leaving 7 bases unmatched. This CDR3 comprises 16 residues. The CDR3, as DNA: TGTGCCACCAGTGATTTGGGTAGCGGGAGTTTGTATGAGCAGTTCTTC. Its translation: CATSDLGSGSLYEQFF.

This chain uses TRBV7-9 with TRBJ1-1; D possibly corresponds to TRBD1 (5 bases). Trimming pared 1 base from V and 5 bases from J, leaving 14 bases between. This CDR3 spans 15 amino acids. Germline CDR1 and CDR2: SEHNR and FQNEAQ (reference sequence). Written as DNA, the CDR3 is TGTGCCAGCAGCTTAGAGGCCATGGGGGGGACTGAAGCTTTCTTT. The encoded protein is CASSLEAMGGTEAFF.

The V and J genes are TRBV19 and TRBJ2-1; 12 bases align to TRBD2. Germline V lookup: CDR1 LNHDA, CDR2 SQIVND (reference sequence). The V and J ends lost 3 bases and 11 bases, in that order; junction bases with no gene match: 5. The CDR3 totals 14 residues. The CDR3, as DNA: TGTGCCAGTAGTATTAGCCTAGCGGGAGGGAAGCAGTTCTTC. The encoded protein is CASSISLAGGKQFF. The full variable domain, rest sourced from reference TRBV19 and TRBJ2-1, is DGGITQSPKYLFRKEGQNVTLSCEQNLNHDAMYWYRQDPGQGLRLIYYSQIVNDFQKGDIAEGYSVSREKKESFPLTVTSAQKNPTAFYLCASSISLAGGKQFFGPGTRLTVL.

The CDR3 nucleotides read TGTGCCTGGAACACAAAATCACCCCTCCACTTT. Its translation: CAWNTKSPLHF. The gene calls are TRBV30 and TRBJ1-6; D unclear. Trimming pared 4 bases from V and 10 bases from J, leaving 8 bases between. Germline-derived CDR1 and CDR2 are GTSNPN and SVGIG (reference sequence). The CDR3 length is 11 residues.

The V gene is TRBV5-1, the J gene TRBJ1-1, with 9 nucleotides matching TRBD1. Germline CDR1 and CDR2: SGHRS and YFSETQ. V lost 4 bases, J lost 9 bases, and 10 bases stayed unmatched. The CDR3 is 14 residues long. CDR3 coding DNA: TGCGCCAGCAGCGCGGGACAGGGAACCCCGCAAGCTTTCTTT. This translates into CASSAGQGTPQAFF.

This clone was recorded once. The chain links TRBV29-1 to TRBJ2-5; D unclear. The V gene lost 0 bases and the J gene lost 4 bases, with 9 bases spanning the gap. Germline CDR1 is SQVTM and CDR2 is ANQGSEA. This CDR3 is 13 amino acids long. The CDR3 DNA sequence: TGCAGCGTTGAAGATCCGGGTCGAGAGACCCAGTACTTC. As protein: CSVEDPGRETQYF.

In its sample, this clone was seen once. The chain joins TRBV10-1 to TRBJ1-2, with D maybe TRBD1 (6 bases). The CDR3 spans 15 residues. Trimming cost V 9 bases and J 2 bases, with 19 bases left between them. CDR1 and CDR2 (germline): WNHNN, SYGVQD (reference sequence). The CDR3 sequence is CAREDSISRNYGYTF. The CDR3 DNA reads TGCGCCAGGGAGGACAGCATCTCTAGGAACTATGGCTACACCTTC.

This clone was recorded once. The CDR3: CASSSRQGDNSPLHF. In DNA form, the CDR3 reads TGTGCCAGCAGCAGCCGACAGGGAGATAATTCACCCCTCCACTTT. The rearrangement joins TRBV9 to TRBJ1-6; 7 bases match TRBD1. J lost 5 bases, V lost 4 bases, and 6 bases had no gene match. Germline assignment: CDR1 SGDLS and CDR2 YYNGEE. This CDR3 comprises 15 residues.

The rearrangement links TRBV6-4 to TRBJ2-7; D is unclear. CDR1 is MRHNA, CDR2 SNTAGT, per germline. Between the trimmed V and J ends, which lost 4 bases and 5 bases, there was a span of 15 bases. The CDR3 runs 14 residues. CDR3 nucleotides: TGTGCCAGCAGTGTTGCCACCGATGGGCACGAGCAGTACTTC. Translated, it gives CASSVATDGHEQYF.

This CDR3 reads CASSLEVLGLGYTF. The CDR3 DNA is TGCGCCAGCAGCTTGGAAGTGTTGGGACTTGGCTACACCTTC. The chain combines TRBV5-1 with TRBJ1-2; perhaps TRBD1 as D (5 bases). The germline V gene has CDR1 SGHRS and CDR2 YFSETQ. The V and J ends lost 0 bases and 7 bases respectively, with 13 bases between them. The CDR3 length is 14 residues.